One sample yielded the 22 T cell receptor beta chains listed below, sequenced in a study of T cells in Graves' hyperthyroidism and ophthalmopathy. Amplification yielded TCR beta CDR3 regions, with RNA transcripts as the source. RT-PCR in the first round (using the HTBI primer set) targeted the TCR CDR3. TCRdb re-called the multiplex PCR reads with MiXCR, one entry per CDR3 protein. The sample holds fewer than 300,000 distinct CDR3 sequences; roughly 15% are singletons and the top ten take under 35%. Sequences were obtained from blood. The receptor set was obtained from a woman aged 45-65 years with Graves' hyperthyroidism that later progressed to Graves' ophthalmopathy.

This clonotype was observed many times. The genes are TRBV6-2 or TRBV6-3 and TRBJ1-5, with 7 positions matching TRBD1. CDR1 is MNHEY, CDR2 SVGEGT, per germline. J was trimmed by 9 bases and V by 2 bases; bases with no gene match: 10. The CDR3 has 15 amino acids. The CDR3 protein is CASSYQHDRARPQHF. The CDR3 nucleotides are TGTGCCAGCAGTTACCAACATGACAGGGCACGGCCCCAGCATTTT.

There are a few counts of this clonotype. The rearrangement links TRBV19 to TRBJ2-3, with no clear D. Germline lookup yields CDR1 LNHDA and CDR2 SQIVND (reference sequence). V was cut by 8 bases and J by 0 bases, with 12 bases left in between. CDR3 length: 14 amino acids. The CDR3 DNA is TGTGCCAGTTCGACATGGTCTAGCACAGATACGCAGTATTTT. Translated: CASSTWSSTDTQYF.

This chain connects TRBV18 to TRBJ1-2; 7 nucleotides match TRBD1. After removal of 3 bases from V and 2 bases from J, the junction contained 6 bases not matched to a gene. CDR1 and CDR2 (germline): KGHSH, LQKENI. CDR3 length: 15 residues. The CDR3 DNA is TGTGCCAGCTCACCCCCGACAGGGTCCAACTATGGCTACACCTTC. Protein product: CASSPPTGSNYGYTF.

This clonotype was picked up many times. The chain couples TRBV2 to TRBJ2-7; D not resolved. CDR3 length: 13 amino acids. Deletions cut 2 bases from V and 7 bases from J, with 12 bases between. Germline assignment: CDR1 SNHLY and CDR2 FYNNEI. The CDR3 loop is CASSESQVSEQYF. Written as DNA, the CDR3 is TGTGCCAGCAGTGAATCCCAGGTCTCGGAGCAGTACTTC.

At least ten counts were recorded for this clonotype. The chain carries TRBV5-6 and TRBJ2-5, with D possibly matching TRBD1 (5 bases). The CDR3 runs 14 residues. Germline CDR1 SGHDT, CDR2 YYEEEE. V shed 1 base and J shed 3 bases, with 10 bases lying between them. The CDR3 DNA reads as TGTGCCAGCAGCTTGTTGGGCAGGGAAGAGACCCAGTACTTC. Encoded protein: CASSLLGREETQYF.

The chain joins TRBV9 to TRBJ2-2; D not resolved. This CDR3 is 12 amino acids long. V was pared by 3 bases and J by 4 bases, with 4 bases between. Germline CDR1 and CDR2: SGDLS and YYNGEE. This chain's CDR3 is CASSAFTGELFF. The CDR3 region has the DNA TGTGCCAGCAGCGCATTCACCGGGGAGCTGTTTTTT.

This clonotype appeared many times. This chain joins TRBV7-9 and TRBJ1-6, with D possibly TRBD1 on 5 matching bases. CDR1 SEHNR and CDR2 FQNEAQ come from the germline V gene (reference sequence). The CDR3 is 14 amino acids. The V and J ends lost 10 bases and 9 bases respectively, with 19 bases between them. For the CDR3, the DNA is TGTGCCACCATTTCGTGGGACCCACTTTCACCCCTCCACTTT. As protein: CATISWDPLSPLHF.

This clonotype showed up many times. V gene TRBV7-9 combines with J gene TRBJ2-7, with D unresolved. The CDR3 consists of 13 residues. V shed 6 bases and J shed 2 bases, with 11 bases lying between them. Germline CDR1 and CDR2: SEHNR and FQNEAQ (reference sequence). In nucleotides, the CDR3 is TGTGCCAGCAGGTCAAGTGGGGCCTACGAGCAGTACTTC. This gives the protein CASRSSGAYEQYF.

The chain couples TRBV29-1 to TRBJ2-2; 9 nucleotides align to TRBD2. CDR1 is SQVTM, CDR2 ANQGSEA, per germline. V lost 3 bases and J lost 4; bases outside the gene matches: 12. The CDR3 contains 17 residues. The CDR3 protein is CSVDAGGPPRGTGELFF. The CDR3 DNA reads as TGCAGCGTTGATGCGGGAGGGCCTCCTCGGGGCACCGGGGAGCTGTTTTTT.

The genes are TRBV24-1 and TRBJ2-3; D could derive from TRBD1 or TRBD2 (5 bases each). CDR1 is KGHDR, CDR2 SFDVKD, per germline. CDR3 length: 14 amino acids. V was trimmed by 10 bases and J by 3 bases, leaving 16 bases between them. The CDR3 coding sequence is TGTGCCACGAATCAGGGAGTTTGGACAGATACGCAGTATTTT. Its translation is CATNQGVWTDTQYF.

Points on this clonotype: This may be a read error: a much more frequent sequence differs by one nucleotide. V gene TRBV28 combines with J gene TRBJ2-7, with D tentatively TRBD1 (6 bases). Trimming took 6 bases from V and 3 from J, leaving 21 bases between them. CDR1 is MDHEN, CDR2 SYDVKM, per germline. CDR3 length equals 16 residues. CDR3 protein: CASSRDTGKPYYEQYF. CDR3 nucleotides: TGTGCCAGCAGCCGGGACACGGGAAAACCCTACTACGAGCAGTACTTC.

The table lists this clonotype with many counts. CDR3 DNA: TGTGCCAGCAGTTCCTTCCAGCGGGGCACAGATACGCAGTATTTT. Translating it yields CASSSFQRGTDTQYF. The chain has TRBV28 and TRBJ2-3; TRBD2 might be the D (6 bases). Trimming removed 4 bases from V and 1 base from J, with 12 bases in between. Germline CDR1 is MDHEN and CDR2 is SYDVKM. The CDR3 length is 15 residues.

In its sample, this clonotype was seen many times. In DNA form, the CDR3 reads TGTGCCAGCAGCGGGTGGACTAGCGGGAGGGGGACAGATACGCAGTATTTT. This gives the protein CASSGWTSGRGTDTQYF. The chain uses TRBV5-6 and TRBJ2-3; 15 bases align to TRBD2. The CDR3 has 17 residues. Germline V gene data show CDR1 as SGHDT and CDR2 as YYEEEE. Unmatched junction bases numbered 6, after V lost 4 bases and J lost 3 bases.

This clonotype was found a few times. The gene calls are TRBV9 and TRBJ2-3; D remains ambiguous. The germline V gene encodes CDR1 SGDLS and CDR2 YYNGEE. The CDR3 has 14 residues. V was shortened by 4 bases and J by 6 bases, with 15 bases between the two germline ends. CDR3 in DNA: TGTGCCAGCAGCTTCGGCCCCCCTTCGGATACGCAGTATTTT. It yields the protein CASSFGPPSDTQYF.

This clonotype was seen at least ten times. The genes are TRBV9 and TRBJ2-5; weak D call: TRBD2 (6 bases). The CDR3 contains 15 residues. Germline CDR1 and CDR2: SGDLS and YYNGEE. V was shortened by 5 bases and J by 5 bases, with 19 bases between the two germline ends. CDR3 protein: CASSEGTVFLETQYF. The CDR3 DNA reads TGTGCCAGCAGTGAGGGGACTGTCTTTTTGGAGACCCAGTACTTC.

This clonotype was found many times. This sequence joins TRBV20-1 and TRBJ2-5; D may be TRBD2 (6 bases). V was pared by 6 bases and J by 1 base, with 18 bases between. There are 15 residues in the CDR3. Germline V lookup: CDR1 DFQATT, CDR2 SNEGSKA (reference sequence). CDR3 sequence: CSAPKNAGFQETQYF. CDR3 nucleotides: TGCAGTGCCCCTAAAAATGCGGGGTTCCAAGAGACCCAGTACTTC.

The V gene is TRBV6-5, the J gene TRBJ2-7; D remains ambiguous. This CDR3 is 17 amino acids long. Trimming pared 2 bases from V and 4 bases from J, leaving 21 bases between. Germline V gives CDR1 MNHEY, CDR2 SVGAGI. CDR3 loop: CASSYGSPSPHIYEQYF. The DNA for the CDR3 is TGTGCCAGCAGTTACGGATCTCCGAGTCCCCACATTTACGAGCAGTACTTC.

Details on this clonotype: A much larger clone differs by one base, so this may be a read error. J is TRBJ1-1 and V is TRBV18; 8 positions agree with TRBD1. The J segment lost 0 bases and the V segment lost 3 bases, leaving 6 bases of the junction unmatched. The germline V gene encodes CDR1 KGHSH and CDR2 LQKENI. This CDR3 contains 16 residues. As DNA, the CDR3 is TGTGCCAGCTCACCCCAGCACAGGGGGGTGAACACTGAAGCTTTCTTT. Translation: CASSPQHRGVNTEAFF. The whole variable domain, remainder taken from reference TRBV18 and TRBJ1-1, is NAGVMQNPRHLVRRRGQEARLRCSPMKGHSHVYWYRQLPEEGLKFMVYLQKENIIDESGMPKERFSAEFPKEGPSILRIQQVVRGDSAAYFCASSPQHRGVNTEAFFGQGTRLTVV.

The sample holds many counts of this clonotype. This rearrangement joins TRBV2 to TRBJ2-2; 9 bases are shared with TRBD2. J gave up 1 base and V 9 bases, and 3 bases lay outside the gene matches. This CDR3 region has 14 residues. Germline CDR1 reads SNHLY; CDR2 reads FYNNEI. CDR3 region: CASSGGRNTGELFF. CDR3 nucleotide sequence: TGTGCCAGTAGCGGGGGACGGAACACCGGGGAGCTGTTTTTT.

This clonotype was observed many times. The CDR3 DNA is TGTGCCACCAGTGATCCAGGACTAGCGGGAGCGTACAATGAGCAGTTCTTC. It is translated as CATSDPGLAGAYNEQFF. The chain links TRBV24-1 to TRBJ2-1; 13 bases fit TRBD2. This CDR3 comprises 17 residues. V shed 3 bases, J shed 4 bases, and the junction held 5 bases outside the gene matches. The germline gives CDR1 KGHDR, CDR2 SFDVKD.

This clonotype was counted ten times or more. The rearrangement uses TRBV6-1 and TRBJ1-1; D not resolved. The germline gives CDR1 MNHNS, CDR2 SASEGT. CDR3 length equals 14 residues. Trimming pared 8 bases from V and 2 bases from J, leaving 15 bases between. CDR3: CASWGSQRNTEAFF. The CDR3 nucleotides read TGTGCCAGCTGGGGAAGCCAACGAAACACTGAAGCTTTCTTT.

V and J are TRBV6-1 and TRBJ2-7, with D perhaps given as TRBD1 or TRBD2 (5 bases each). The CDR3 has 15 amino acids. The germline V and J ends were trimmed by 0 bases and 2 bases, with 11 bases remaining between them. Germline V gene sequence: CDR1 MNHNS, CDR2 SASEGT. The CDR3 bases are TGTGCCAGCAGTGAAGCGTTGGGGGATCCCTACGAGCAGTACTTC. Amino acid sequence: CASSEALGDPYEQYF.